The source of this T cell receptor beta chain is a study of T cells in Graves' hyperthyroidism and ophthalmopathy. This clonotype has ten or more counts. Its antigen is as yet unknown. Amplified TCR beta CDR3 regions derived from RNA transcripts. During a first-round RT-PCR of the TCR CDR3, the HTBI primer set was used. Using its own MiXCR run on the multiplex PCR reads, TCRdb lists one record per CDR3 protein. Of about 500,000 distinct CDR3 sequences in the sample, approximately 14% were seen once. The CDR3 is 15 amino acids. Between the trimmed V and J ends, which lost 6 bases and 4 bases, there was a span of 18 bases. Germline V CDR1 and CDR2: SGHAT, FQNNGV. Whole-study findings and limits: Appearing also in blood were most of the thyroid clonotypes expanded above 0.001.

The chain has TRBV11-2 and TRBJ2-5; TRBD1 might be the D (6 bases). The material sequenced was blood. The receptor was isolated from a woman in her late teens or twenties with Graves' hyperthyroidism. CDR3 in amino acids: CASRWSGGQGETQYF. CDR3 bases: TGTGCCAGCAGATGGAGTGGGGGACAAGGAGAGACCCAGTACTTC.